These 19 T cell receptor beta chains originate from one sample sequenced in a study of cytomegalovirus exposure and HLA in healthy donors. TCRdb keeps only in-frame clones here, not all; method: immunoSEQ multiplex PCR. The table shows some 270,000 clones, with 65% to 90% occurring only once. Sequencing was performed on PBMCs. The receptors shown here come from a woman in her late teens or twenties in good health and CMV-seronegative.

The gene calls are TRBV18 and TRBJ2-3, with D tentatively TRBD2 (6 bases). Between the trimmed V and J ends, which lost 2 bases and 7 bases, there was a span of 19 bases. This CDR3 is built from 16 residues. Germline V CDR1 and CDR2: KGHSH, LQKENI. The CDR3 DNA reads TGTGCCAGCTCACCAGCTTCACCGGGAGCATCGAATACGCAGTATTTT. Its protein product is CASSPASPGASNTQYF.

CDR3 nucleotide sequence: TGTGCCAGCAGCTTATGGACAGACCGCTCCTACGAGCAGTACTTC. It specifies CASSLWTDRSYEQYF. The J gene is TRBJ2-7, the V gene TRBV11-3; tentatively, D is TRBD1 (6 bases). With 2 bases removed from V and 0 bases from J, the gap between germline ends came to 11 bases. This CDR3 region has 15 residues. Germline CDR1 is SGHNT and CDR2 is YENEEA.

V gene TRBV27 combines with J gene TRBJ1-2; D may be TRBD1 (6 bases). The germline V gene encodes CDR1 MNHEY and CDR2 SMNVEV (reference sequence). There are 15 residues in the CDR3. V was cut by 5 bases and J by 4 bases, with 17 bases left in between. The CDR3 region is CASSPRGGASYGYTF. The CDR3 DNA reads as TGTGCCAGCAGTCCGCGGGGGGGGGCGAGCTATGGCTACACCTTC.

This clone appeared once. Written as DNA, the CDR3 is TGTGCCAGCAGCAGCCTAACACCAGGCGGCTACACCTTC. Its protein is CASSSLTPGGYTF. V gene TRBV5-6 combines with J gene TRBJ1-2; D gene unclear. This CDR3 is 13 amino acids long. The V end lost 4 bases, the J end lost 8 bases, and 15 bases lay between the germline ends. Germline V gene data show CDR1 as SGHDT and CDR2 as YYEEEE.

J is TRBJ2-1 and V is TRBV6-6; 7 bases fit TRBD2. CDR3 length equals 13 residues. The trim removed 7 bases at V and 3 bases at J, leaving 3 bases unmatched. Germline values: CDR1 MNHNY, CDR2 SVGAGI (reference sequence). DNA for the CDR3: TGTGCCAGCATCAGCGGGGACTACAATGAGCAGTTCTTC. Its protein is CASISGDYNEQFF.

The J gene is TRBJ2-3, the V gene TRBV5-1, with 8 nucleotides matching TRBD2. Trimming at V came to 4 bases and at J to 0 bases, leaving 10 bases not matched to a gene. The length of the CDR3 is 17 residues. Germline CDR1 and CDR2: SGHRS and YFSETQ. The CDR3 region is CASSTHPSSGSTDTQYF. The CDR3 DNA reads TGCGCCAGCAGCACGCACCCTTCTAGCGGGAGCACAGATACGCAGTATTTT.

This chain links TRBV5-1 with TRBJ2-7; 10 positions match TRBD2. Germline V gene lookup returns CDR1 SGHRS and CDR2 YFSETQ. This CDR3 is built from 14 residues. Trimming cost V 6 bases and J 4 bases; bases outside gene matches: 7. In DNA, the CDR3 is TGCGCCAGCACGTCCGGACTAGCGGAGTACGAGCAGTACTTC. This gives the protein CASTSGLAEYEQYF.

This clone came up once. The rearrangement links TRBV5-4 to TRBJ2-6; 7 nucleotides match TRBD2. The CDR3 is 16 residues long. Germline CDR1 is SGHNT and CDR2 is YYREEE (reference sequence). J gave up 1 base and V 4 bases, and 5 bases lay outside the gene matches. CDR3 sequence reads: CASSVGLPSGANVLTF. CDR3 in DNA: TGTGCCAGCAGCGTGGGACTACCTTCTGGGGCCAACGTCCTGACTTTC.

This CDR3 reads CASSPIRGLFYEQYF. The DNA for the CDR3 is TGTGCCAGCAGTCCGATCAGGGGGCTTTTCTACGAGCAGTACTTC. The chain has TRBV27 and TRBJ2-7; 8 positions agree with TRBD1. This CDR3 is 15 amino acids long. Germline CDR1 reads MNHEY; CDR2 reads SMNVEV (reference sequence). V was pared by 5 bases and J by 3 bases, with 9 bases of the junction left unmatched.

The V gene is TRBV5-1, the J gene TRBJ2-7; 7 bases are shared with TRBD1. V trimming: 0 bases; J trimming: 2 bases; junction bases outside the gene matches: 11. Germline-derived CDR1 and CDR2 are SGHRS and YFSETQ. The CDR3 is 17 residues long. The CDR3 protein is CASSLVLGTDRTYEQYF. CDR3 bases: TGCGCCAGCAGCTTGGTTCTAGGGACAGACAGGACCTACGAGCAGTACTTC.

The chain carries TRBV6-5 and TRBJ1-5; possibly TRBD1 for D (6 bases). V lost 0 bases to trimming and J lost 10 bases, with 7 bases between them. Germline assignment: CDR1 MNHEY and CDR2 SVGAGI. This CDR3 contains 12 residues. CDR3 sequence (DNA): TGTGCCAGCAGTTACTCGACAGGACCCCAGCATTTT. This translates into CASSYSTGPQHF.

The chain recombines TRBV27 with TRBJ1-1, with a tentative D call TRBD1 (5 bases). With 3 bases removed from V and 8 bases from J, the gap between germline ends came to 7 bases. Germline loops: CDR1 MNHEY, CDR2 SMNVEV (reference sequence). The CDR3 totals 11 residues. In nucleotides, the CDR3 is TGTGCCAGCAGTTTCCGGGGGGAAGCTTTCTTT. Translation gives CASSFRGEAFF.

Only a few counts were recorded for this clone. The chain carries TRBV27 and TRBJ2-7, with 10 bases that match TRBD2. This CDR3 region has 14 residues. Looked up from germline, CDR1 is MNHEY and CDR2 is SMNVEV (reference sequence). The junction had 8 bases not matched to a gene; V was cut back by 5 bases and J by 7 bases. The chain's CDR3 is CASSTPGTSEEQYF. CDR3 DNA sequence: TGTGCCAGCAGTACCCCCGGGACTAGCGAAGAGCAGTACTTC.

The chain joins TRBV27 to TRBJ1-3; possibly TRBD1 for D (6 bases). CDR1 is MNHEY, CDR2 SMNVEV, per germline (reference sequence). Deletions cut 5 bases from V and 0 bases from J, with 14 bases between. The CDR3 consists of 16 residues. The CDR3 reads CASSPLDRNSGNTIYF. The CDR3 DNA is TGTGCCAGCAGTCCCCTCGACAGGAACTCTGGAAACACCATATATTTT.

The V call is TRBV12-5, the J call TRBJ2-5; possible D gene TRBD2, 5 bases. V gave up 2 bases and J gave up 5 bases, with 15 bases separating them. Germline V gene sequence: CDR1 LGHNT, CDR2 FRNRAP. This CDR3 comprises 15 residues. The CDR3 DNA follows: TGTGCTAGTGGTTTGCAGGAGGTCCGTGGGGAGACCCAGTACTTC. Amino acid sequence: CASGLQEVRGETQYF.

The genes are TRBV11-2 and TRBJ1-5; D gene ambiguous. Deletions cut 2 bases from V and 8 bases from J, with 10 bases between. CDR1 and CDR2 (germline): SGHAT, FQNNGV. CDR3 length: 13 amino acids. The CDR3 here is CASSLHVREPQHF. The DNA for the CDR3 is TGTGCCAGCAGCTTACACGTTAGAGAGCCCCAGCATTTT.

The V and J genes are TRBV30 and TRBJ2-1, with 9 bases fitting TRBD2. After removal of 2 bases from V and 2 bases from J, the junction contained 4 bases not matched to a gene. CDR1 is GTSNPN and CDR2 is SVGIG in the germline V gene (reference sequence). The CDR3 consists of 15 residues. CDR3 region: CAWSLAGVPYNEQFF. The CDR3 DNA sequence: TGTGCCTGGAGTTTAGCGGGGGTCCCCTACAATGAGCAGTTCTTC.

V usage is TRBV4-1 and J usage is TRBJ1-1; 9 bases are shared with TRBD1. Germline lookup yields CDR1 MGHRA and CDR2 YSYEKL. J was trimmed by 8 bases and V by 2 bases; bases with no gene match: 9. The CDR3 contains 15 residues. This CDR3 is CASSQFWDRAGEAFF. CDR3 nucleotides: TGCGCCAGCAGCCAATTTTGGGACAGGGCCGGAGAAGCTTTCTTT.

The chain's CDR3 is CASSQGGDKAGQPQHF. CDR3 in DNA: TGCGCCAGCAGCCAAGGAGGGGACAAGGCGGGTCAGCCCCAGCATTTT. The gene calls are TRBV4-1 and TRBJ1-5; tentatively, D is TRBD1 (6 bases). The V and J ends lost 1 base and 6 bases respectively, with 16 bases between them. Germline V CDR1 and CDR2: MGHRA, YSYEKL. The CDR3 loop spans 16 amino acids.